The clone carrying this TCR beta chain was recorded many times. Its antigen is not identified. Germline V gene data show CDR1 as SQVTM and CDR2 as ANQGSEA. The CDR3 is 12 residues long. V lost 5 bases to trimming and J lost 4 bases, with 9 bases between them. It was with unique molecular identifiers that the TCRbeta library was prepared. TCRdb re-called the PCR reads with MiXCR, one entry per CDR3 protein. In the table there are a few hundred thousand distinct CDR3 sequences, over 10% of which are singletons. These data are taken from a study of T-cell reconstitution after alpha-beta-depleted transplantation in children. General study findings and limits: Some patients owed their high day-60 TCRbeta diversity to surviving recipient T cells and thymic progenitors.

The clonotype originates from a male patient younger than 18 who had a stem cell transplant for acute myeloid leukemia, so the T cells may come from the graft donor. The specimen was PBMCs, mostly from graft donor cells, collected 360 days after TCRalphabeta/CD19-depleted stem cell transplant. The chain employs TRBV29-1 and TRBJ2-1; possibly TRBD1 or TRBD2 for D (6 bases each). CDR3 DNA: TGCAGCGTTCAGGGGACTTACAATGAGCAGTTCTTC. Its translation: CSVQGTYNEQFF.